The sample holds a few counts of the clone carrying this T cell receptor beta chain. Each CDR3 protein is one row after TCRdb ran MiXCR on the RACE reads. Among fewer than 150,000 distinct CDR3 sequences, about 13% were seen once, and the ten largest hold 2.5% to 3%. The CDR3 contains 12 residues. The V and J ends lost 0 bases and 8 bases respectively, with 6 bases between them. From germline, CDR1 is SGHTA and CDR2 FQGNSA. These data originate in a study of human T cells and chemical hapten exposure. Time point meaning: pre-sensitization, week 0. The sample's treatment: therapeutic diphenylcyclopropenone sensitization with weekly scalp DPC.

The sequence came from a woman aged 18-29 years with alopecia areata. Some clones in this sample may be carry-over from other donors' samples. Sequenced material: whole blood, taken in connection with sensitization to the hapten diphenylcyclopropenone (DPC). The chain has TRBV7-2 and TRBJ2-3, with D maybe TRBD1 (6 bases). The CDR3, as DNA: TGTGCCAGCAGCTTAGCGGACAGTACGCAGTATTTT. Its protein is CASSLADSTQYF.